This T cell receptor (beta chain) was identified in a study of blood T cell repertoires in COVID-19. As for the study in general: Specimens from acute and convalescent COVID-19 originated in the United States, Italy and Spain. Sources were T cells, B-cell-depleted T cells, or PBMCs; the material itself was cDNA or gDNA.

Cohorts were based on clinical histories the participants reported. Among Cohort 3 donors, those recovered had two negative PCRs, clearance, or symptom resolution. Using immunoSEQ multiplex PCR, the repertoire was profiled, and TCRdb retains in-frame clones only, with some absent. The sample lists about 190,000 clones, roughly 88% occurring once. With 1 base clipped from V and 0 bases from J, the junction kept 5 bases outside the gene matches. The CDR3 loop spans 17 amino acids. From germline, CDR1 is SGHAT and CDR2 FQNNGV. Sequences were obtained from PBMCs or T cells enriched from blood (not recorded which). The chain uses TRBV11-2 and TRBJ2-7, with 11 bases aligning to TRBD2. The source of this sequence is a woman younger than 45 who had recovered from COVID-19. The CDR3 loop is CASSLVIGTSGSYEQYF. The DNA of the CDR3 is TGTGCCAGCAGCTTAGTTATAGGGACTAGCGGCTCCTACGAGCAGTACTTC.